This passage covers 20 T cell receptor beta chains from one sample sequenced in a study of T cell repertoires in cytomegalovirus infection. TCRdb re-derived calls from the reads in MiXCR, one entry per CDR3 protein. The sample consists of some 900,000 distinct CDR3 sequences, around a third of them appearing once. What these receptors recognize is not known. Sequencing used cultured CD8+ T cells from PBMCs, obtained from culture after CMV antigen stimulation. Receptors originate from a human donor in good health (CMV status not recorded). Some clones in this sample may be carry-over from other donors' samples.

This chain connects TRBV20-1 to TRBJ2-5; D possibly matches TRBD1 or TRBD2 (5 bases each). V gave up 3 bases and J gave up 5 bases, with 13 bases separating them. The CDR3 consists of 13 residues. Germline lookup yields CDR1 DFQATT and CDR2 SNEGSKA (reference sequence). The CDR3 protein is CSARGTPRETQYF. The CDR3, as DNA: TGCAGTGCTAGGGGGACGCCCAGGGAGACCCAGTACTTC.

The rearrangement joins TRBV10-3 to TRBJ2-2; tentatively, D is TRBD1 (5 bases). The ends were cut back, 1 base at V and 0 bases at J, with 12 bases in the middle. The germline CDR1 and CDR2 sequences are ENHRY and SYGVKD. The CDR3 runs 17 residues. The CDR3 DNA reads TGTGCCATCAGTGAGTGGTCAGGGCCCGCGAACACCGGGGAGCTGTTTTTT. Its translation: CAISEWSGPANTGELFF.

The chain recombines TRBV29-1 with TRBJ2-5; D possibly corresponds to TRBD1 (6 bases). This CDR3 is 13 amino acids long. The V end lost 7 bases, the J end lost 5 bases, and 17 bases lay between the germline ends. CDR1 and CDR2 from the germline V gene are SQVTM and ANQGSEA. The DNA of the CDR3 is TGCAGCGCCCTCAGGGGTTTCGGGGAGACCCAGTACTTC. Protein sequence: CSALRGFGETQYF.

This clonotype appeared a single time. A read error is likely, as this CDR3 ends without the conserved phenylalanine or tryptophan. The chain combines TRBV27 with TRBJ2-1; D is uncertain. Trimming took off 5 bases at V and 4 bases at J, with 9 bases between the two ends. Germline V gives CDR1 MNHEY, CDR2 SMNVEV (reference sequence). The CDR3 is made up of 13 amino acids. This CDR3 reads CASSPGRYNEQFS. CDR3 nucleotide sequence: TGTGCCAGCAGTCCGGGCCGGTACAATGAGCAGTTCTCC.

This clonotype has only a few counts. Written as DNA, the CDR3 is TGCAGTGTTAAGGAGACAGGGGGCCCCTACGAGCAGTACTTC. This codes for CSVKETGGPYEQYF. This chain uses TRBV20-1 with TRBJ2-7; 10 nucleotides match TRBD1. CDR3 length: 14 amino acids. Germline V gives CDR1 DFQATT, CDR2 SNEGSKA (reference sequence). V shed 7 bases and J 2 bases; nucleotides not matched to a gene: 8.

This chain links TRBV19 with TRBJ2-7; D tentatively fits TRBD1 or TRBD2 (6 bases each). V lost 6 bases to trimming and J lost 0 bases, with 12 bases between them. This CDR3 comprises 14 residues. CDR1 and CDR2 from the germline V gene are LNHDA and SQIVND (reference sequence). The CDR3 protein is CASSPTGASYEQYF. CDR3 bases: TGTGCCAGTAGCCCGACGGGGGCCTCCTACGAGCAGTACTTC.

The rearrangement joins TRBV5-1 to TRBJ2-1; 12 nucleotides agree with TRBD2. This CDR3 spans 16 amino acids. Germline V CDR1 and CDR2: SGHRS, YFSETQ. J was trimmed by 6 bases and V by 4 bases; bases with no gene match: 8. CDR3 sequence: CASSVSGTSGRNEQFF. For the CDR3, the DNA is TGCGCCAGCAGCGTATCCGGGACTAGCGGGCGCAATGAGCAGTTCTTC.

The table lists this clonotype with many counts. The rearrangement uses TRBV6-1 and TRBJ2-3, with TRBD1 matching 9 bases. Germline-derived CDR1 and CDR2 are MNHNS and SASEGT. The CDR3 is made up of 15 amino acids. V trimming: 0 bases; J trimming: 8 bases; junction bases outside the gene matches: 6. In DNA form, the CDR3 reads TGTGCCAGCAGTGAAGCGGGGACAGGGCAGGCTACGCAGTATTTT. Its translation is CASSEAGTGQATQYF.

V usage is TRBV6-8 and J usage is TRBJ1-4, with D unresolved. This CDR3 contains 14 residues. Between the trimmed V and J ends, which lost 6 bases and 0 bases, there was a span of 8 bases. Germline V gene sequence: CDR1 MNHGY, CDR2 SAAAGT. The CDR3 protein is CASSQQSTNEKLFF. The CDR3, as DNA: TGTGCCAGCAGCCAACAATCAACTAATGAAAAACTGTTTTTT.

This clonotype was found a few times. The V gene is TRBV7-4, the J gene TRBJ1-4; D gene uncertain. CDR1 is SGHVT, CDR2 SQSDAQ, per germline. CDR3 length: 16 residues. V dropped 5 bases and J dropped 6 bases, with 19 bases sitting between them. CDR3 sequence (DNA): TGTGCCAGCAGCCCCGGTGAGGTACCCGGGCATGAAAAACTGTTTTTT. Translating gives CASSPGEVPGHEKLFF.

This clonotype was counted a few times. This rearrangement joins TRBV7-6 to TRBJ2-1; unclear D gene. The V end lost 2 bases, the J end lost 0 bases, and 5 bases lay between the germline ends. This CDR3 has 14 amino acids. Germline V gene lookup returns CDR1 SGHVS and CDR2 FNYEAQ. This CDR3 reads CASSLQRSYNEQFF. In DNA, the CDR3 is TGTGCCAGCAGCTTACAGCGCTCCTACAATGAGCAGTTCTTC.

The CDR3 is CASSHPGTGATEAFF. In DNA, the CDR3 is TGCGCCAGCAGCCATCCCGGGACAGGGGCCACTGAAGCTTTCTTT. V gene TRBV4-1 combines with J gene TRBJ1-1; 10 positions match TRBD1. CDR1 and CDR2 (germline): MGHRA, YSYEKL. After removal of 3 bases from V and 4 bases from J, the junction contained 5 bases not matched to a gene. CDR3 size: 15 residues.

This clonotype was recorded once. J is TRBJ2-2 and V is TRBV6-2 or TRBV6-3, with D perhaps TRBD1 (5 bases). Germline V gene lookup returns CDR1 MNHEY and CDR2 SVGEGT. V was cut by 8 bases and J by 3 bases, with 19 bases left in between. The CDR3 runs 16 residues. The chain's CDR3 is CASAPLGAEYTGELFF. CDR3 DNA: TGTGCCAGCGCCCCATTAGGGGCAGAATACACCGGGGAGCTGTTTTTT.

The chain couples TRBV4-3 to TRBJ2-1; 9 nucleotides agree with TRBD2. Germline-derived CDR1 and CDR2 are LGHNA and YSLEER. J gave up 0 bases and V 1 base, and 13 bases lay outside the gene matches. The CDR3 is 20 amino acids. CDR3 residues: CASSQARTSVFCSSYNEQFF. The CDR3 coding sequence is TGCGCCAGCAGCCAAGCGAGGACTAGCGTATTTTGCAGCTCCTACAATGAGCAGTTCTTC.

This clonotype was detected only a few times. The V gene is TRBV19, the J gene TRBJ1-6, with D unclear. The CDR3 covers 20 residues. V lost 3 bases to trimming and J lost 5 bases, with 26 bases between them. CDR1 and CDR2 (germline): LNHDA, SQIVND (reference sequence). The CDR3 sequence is CASSMYRTTTRGPDNSPLHF. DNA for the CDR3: TGTGCCAGTAGTATGTATAGAACGACGACGCGAGGGCCCGATAATTCACCCCTCCACTTT.

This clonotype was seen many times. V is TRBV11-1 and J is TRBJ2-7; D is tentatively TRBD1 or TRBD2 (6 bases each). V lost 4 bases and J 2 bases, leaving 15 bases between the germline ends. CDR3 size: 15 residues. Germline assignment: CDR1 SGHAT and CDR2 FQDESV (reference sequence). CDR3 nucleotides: TGTGCCAGCAGCTCGGGTTGGGGGGCGGCCTACGAGCAGTACTTC. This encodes CASSSGWGAAYEQYF. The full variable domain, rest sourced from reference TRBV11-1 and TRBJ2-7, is EAEVAQSPRYKITEKSQAVAFWCDPISGHATLYWYRQILGQGPELLVQFQDESVVDDSQLPKDRFSAERLKGVDSTLKIQPAELGDSAMYLCASSSGWGAAYEQYFGPGTRLTVT.

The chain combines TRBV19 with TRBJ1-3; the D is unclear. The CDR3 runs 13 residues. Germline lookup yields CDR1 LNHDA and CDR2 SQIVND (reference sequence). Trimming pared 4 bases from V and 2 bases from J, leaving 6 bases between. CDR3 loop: CASSTETGNTIYF. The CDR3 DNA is TGTGCCAGTAGTACAGAAACTGGAAACACCATATATTTT. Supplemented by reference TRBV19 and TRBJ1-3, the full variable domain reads DGGITQSPKYLFRKEGQNVTLSCEQNLNHDAMYWYRQDPGQGLRLIYYSQIVNDFQKGDIAEGYSVSREKKESFPLTVTSAQKNPTAFYLCASSTETGNTIYFGEGSWLTVV.

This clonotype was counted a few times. The CDR3 sequence is CASSLGEILYQETQYF. CDR3 bases: TGCGCCAGCAGCTTGGGGGAGATCCTCTACCAAGAGACCCAGTACTTC. This chain joins TRBV5-1 and TRBJ2-5, with a possible D match to TRBD2 (5 bases). The germline CDR1 and CDR2 sequences are SGHRS and YFSETQ. The V gene lost 0 bases and the J gene lost 0 bases, with 12 bases spanning the gap. This CDR3 spans 16 amino acids.

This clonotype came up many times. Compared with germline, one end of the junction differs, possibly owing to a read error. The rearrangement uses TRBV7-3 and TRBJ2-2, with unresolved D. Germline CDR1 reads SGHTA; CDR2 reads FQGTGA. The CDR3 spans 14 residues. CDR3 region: CASSLNSETGELFF. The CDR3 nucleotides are TGTGCCAGCAGTTTAAACTCAGAAACCGGGGAGCTGTTTTTT.

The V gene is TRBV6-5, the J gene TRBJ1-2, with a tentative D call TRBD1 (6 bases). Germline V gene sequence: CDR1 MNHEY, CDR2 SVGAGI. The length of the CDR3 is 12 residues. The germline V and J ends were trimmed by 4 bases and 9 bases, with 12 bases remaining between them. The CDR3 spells CASSSDSHRYTF. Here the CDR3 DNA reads TGTGCCAGCAGTTCGGACAGTCATCGCTACACCTTC.